This TCR beta chain was captured by sequencing in a study of blood T cell repertoires in COVID-19. At the level of the study: Specimens from acute and convalescent COVID-19 originated in the United States, Italy and Spain. Sources were T cells, B-cell-depleted T cells, or PBMCs; the material itself was cDNA or gDNA.

In the original workflow: Researchers report that nucleated cell counts were estimated from reference gene primer amplification. This table comes from immunoSEQ multiplex PCR, and its TCRdb copy is limited to in-frame clones, with some not included. That table gives V, J and clone size, and the DNA gave D and trimming. Altogether more than 85,000 clones are present, just over 75% being singletons, with the ten largest covering approximately 3.9%. The CDR3 is 16 amino acids. Between the trimmed V and J ends, which lost 5 bases and 8 bases, there was a span of 24 bases. CDR1 and CDR2 from the germline V gene are SGHVS and FNYEAQ.

The chain links TRBV7-6 to TRBJ1-2, with D perhaps TRBD1 (5 bases). Sequencing was done on a sample of peripheral blood. The TCR comes from a woman aged 80 or older with acute or convalescent COVID-19. The CDR3: CASSNRGGGIVGGYTF. DNA for the CDR3: TGTGCCAGCAGCAATAGGGGCGGGGGGATAGTAGGCGGCTACACCTTC.